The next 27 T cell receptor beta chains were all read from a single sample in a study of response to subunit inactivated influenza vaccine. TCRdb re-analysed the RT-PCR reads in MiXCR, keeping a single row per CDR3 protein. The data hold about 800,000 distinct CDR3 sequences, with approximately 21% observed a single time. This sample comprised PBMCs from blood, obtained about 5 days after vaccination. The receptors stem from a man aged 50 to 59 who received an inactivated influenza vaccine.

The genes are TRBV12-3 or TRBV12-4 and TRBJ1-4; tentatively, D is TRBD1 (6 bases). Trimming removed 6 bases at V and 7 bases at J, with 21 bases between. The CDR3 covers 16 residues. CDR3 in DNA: TGTGCCAGCAGCCCCGGGGGGGGGCGGTGGGTTGAAAAACTGTTTTTT. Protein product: CASSPGGGRWVEKLFF.

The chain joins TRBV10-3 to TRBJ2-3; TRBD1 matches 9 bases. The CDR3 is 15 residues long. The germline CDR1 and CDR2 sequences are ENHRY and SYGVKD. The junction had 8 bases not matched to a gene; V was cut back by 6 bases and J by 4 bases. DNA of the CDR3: TGTGCCATCAGCCCTGGGACAGGGCTATCAGATACGCAGTATTTT. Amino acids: CAISPGTGLSDTQYF.

Here the CDR3 DNA reads TGCAGTGCTAGAGATCTGGGGACAGAGTCCTACGAGCAGTACTTC. Translated, it gives CSARDLGTESYEQYF. The gene calls are TRBV20-1 and TRBJ2-7; 7 nucleotides match TRBD1. The J segment lost 1 base and the V segment lost 0 bases, leaving 6 bases of the junction unmatched. The germline V gene encodes CDR1 DFQATT and CDR2 SNEGSKA (reference sequence). The CDR3 is made up of 15 amino acids.

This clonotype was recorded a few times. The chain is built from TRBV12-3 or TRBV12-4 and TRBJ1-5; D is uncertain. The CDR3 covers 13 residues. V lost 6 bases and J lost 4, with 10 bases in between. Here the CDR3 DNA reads TGTGCCAGCAGGAGGAGGGAAAATCAGCCCCAGCATTTT. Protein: CASRRRENQPQHF.

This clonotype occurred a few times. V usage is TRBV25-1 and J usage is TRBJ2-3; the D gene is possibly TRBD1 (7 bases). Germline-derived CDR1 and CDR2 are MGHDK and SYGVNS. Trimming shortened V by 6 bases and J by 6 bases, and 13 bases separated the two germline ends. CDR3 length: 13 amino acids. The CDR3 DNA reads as TGTGCCAGCAGCCAGGGGGGCTGGGATACGCAGTATTTT. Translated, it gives CASSQGGWDTQYF.

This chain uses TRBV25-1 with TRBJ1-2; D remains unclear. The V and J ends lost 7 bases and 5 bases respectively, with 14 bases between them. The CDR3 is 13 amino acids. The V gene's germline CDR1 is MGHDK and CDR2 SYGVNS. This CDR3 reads CASTTSGSYGYTF. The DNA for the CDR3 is TGTGCCAGCACAACATCCGGGAGTTATGGCTACACCTTC.

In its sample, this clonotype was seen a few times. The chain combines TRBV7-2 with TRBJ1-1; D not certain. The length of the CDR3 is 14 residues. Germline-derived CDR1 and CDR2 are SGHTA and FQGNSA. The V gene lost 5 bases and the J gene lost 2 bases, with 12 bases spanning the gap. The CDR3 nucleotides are TGTGCCAGCAGCCCCTCCGCGGGAAACACTGAAGCTTTCTTT. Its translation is CASSPSAGNTEAFF.

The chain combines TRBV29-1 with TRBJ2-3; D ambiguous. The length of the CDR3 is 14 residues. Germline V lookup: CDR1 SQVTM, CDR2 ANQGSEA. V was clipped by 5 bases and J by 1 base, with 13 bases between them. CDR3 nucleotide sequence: TGCAGCGTTACACTCCGAGCGCGCACAGATACGCAGTATTTT. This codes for CSVTLRARTDTQYF.

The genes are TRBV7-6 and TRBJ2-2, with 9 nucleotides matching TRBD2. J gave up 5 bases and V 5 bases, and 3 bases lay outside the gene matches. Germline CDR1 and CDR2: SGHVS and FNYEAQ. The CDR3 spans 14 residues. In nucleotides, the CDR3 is TGTGCCAGCAGCGTTACTAGCGGGACCGGGGAGCTGTTTTTT. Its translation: CASSVTSGTGELFF.

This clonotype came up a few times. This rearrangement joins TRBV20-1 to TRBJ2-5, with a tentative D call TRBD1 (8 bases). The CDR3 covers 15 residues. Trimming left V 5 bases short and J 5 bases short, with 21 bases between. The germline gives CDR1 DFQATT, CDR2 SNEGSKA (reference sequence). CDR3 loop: CSARPGTGGGETQYF. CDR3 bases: TGCAGTGCTCGACCCGGCACAGGGGGGGGCGAGACCCAGTACTTC.

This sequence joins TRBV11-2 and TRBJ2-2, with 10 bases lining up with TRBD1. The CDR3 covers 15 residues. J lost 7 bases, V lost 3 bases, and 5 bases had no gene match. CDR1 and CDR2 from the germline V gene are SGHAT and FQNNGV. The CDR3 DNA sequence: TGTGCCAGCAGCTTGGGGACAGGGGTTTTCGGGGAGCTGTTTTTT. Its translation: CASSLGTGVFGELFF.

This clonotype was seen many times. CDR3 amino acids: CAISESEFSSNTEAFF. The CDR3, as DNA: TGTGCCATCAGTGAGTCCGAGTTTAGCTCGAACACTGAAGCTTTCTTT. The chain combines TRBV10-3 with TRBJ1-1; D not resolved. The V end was cut by 0 bases, the J end by 1 base, with 12 bases between. The CDR3 is made up of 16 amino acids. Germline V gene data show CDR1 as ENHRY and CDR2 as SYGVKD.

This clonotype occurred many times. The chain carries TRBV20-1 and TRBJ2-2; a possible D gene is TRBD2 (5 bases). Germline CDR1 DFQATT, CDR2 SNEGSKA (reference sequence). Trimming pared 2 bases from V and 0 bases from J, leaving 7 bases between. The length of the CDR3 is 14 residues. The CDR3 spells CSARFSANTGELFF. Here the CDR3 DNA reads TGCAGTGCTAGATTTAGCGCGAACACCGGGGAGCTGTTTTTT.

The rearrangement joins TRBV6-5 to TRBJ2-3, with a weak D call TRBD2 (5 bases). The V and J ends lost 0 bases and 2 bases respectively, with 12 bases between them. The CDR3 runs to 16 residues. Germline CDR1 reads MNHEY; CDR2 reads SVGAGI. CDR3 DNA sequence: TGTGCCAGCAGTTACTCGATCGGGATATCCACAGATACGCAGTATTTT. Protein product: CASSYSIGISTDTQYF.

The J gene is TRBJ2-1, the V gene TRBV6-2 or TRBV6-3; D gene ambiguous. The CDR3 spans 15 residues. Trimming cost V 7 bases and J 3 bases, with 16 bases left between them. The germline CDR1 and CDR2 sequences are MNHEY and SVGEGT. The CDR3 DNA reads TGTGCCAGCACACCGAGGCAGACCCACTACAATGAGCAGTTCTTC. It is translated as CASTPRQTHYNEQFF.

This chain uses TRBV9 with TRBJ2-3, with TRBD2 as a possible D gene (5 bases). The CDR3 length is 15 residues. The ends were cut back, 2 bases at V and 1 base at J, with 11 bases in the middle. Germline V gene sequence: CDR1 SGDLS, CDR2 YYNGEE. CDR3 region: CASSVGNSGTDTQYF. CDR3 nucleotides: TGTGCCAGCAGCGTCGGAAATAGCGGCACAGATACGCAGTATTTT.

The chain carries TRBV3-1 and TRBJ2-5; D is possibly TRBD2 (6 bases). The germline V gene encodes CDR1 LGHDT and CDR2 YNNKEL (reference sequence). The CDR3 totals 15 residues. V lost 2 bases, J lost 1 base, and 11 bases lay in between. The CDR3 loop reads CASSQPGVSQETQYF. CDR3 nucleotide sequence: TGTGCCAGCAGCCAACCGGGGGTAAGCCAAGAGACCCAGTACTTC.

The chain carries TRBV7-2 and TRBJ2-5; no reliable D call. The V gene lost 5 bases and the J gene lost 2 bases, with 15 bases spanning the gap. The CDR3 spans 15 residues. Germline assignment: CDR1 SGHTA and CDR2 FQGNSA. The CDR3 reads CASSAPGRVQETQYF. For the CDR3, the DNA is TGTGCCAGCAGCGCCCCAGGACGCGTTCAAGAGACCCAGTACTTC.

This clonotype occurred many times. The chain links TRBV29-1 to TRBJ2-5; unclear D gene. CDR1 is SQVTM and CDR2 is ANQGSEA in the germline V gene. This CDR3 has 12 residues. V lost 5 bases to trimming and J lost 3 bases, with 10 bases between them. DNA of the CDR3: TGCAGCGTTTCGTCCGGAGAAGAGACCCAGTACTTC. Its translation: CSVSSGEETQYF.

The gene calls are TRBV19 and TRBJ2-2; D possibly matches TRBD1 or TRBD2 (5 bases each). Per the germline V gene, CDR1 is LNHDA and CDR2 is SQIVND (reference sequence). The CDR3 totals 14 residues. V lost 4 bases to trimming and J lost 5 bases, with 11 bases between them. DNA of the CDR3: TGTGCCAGTAGTAGGGACGGTGTAACCGGGGAGCTGTTTTTT. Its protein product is CASSRDGVTGELFF.

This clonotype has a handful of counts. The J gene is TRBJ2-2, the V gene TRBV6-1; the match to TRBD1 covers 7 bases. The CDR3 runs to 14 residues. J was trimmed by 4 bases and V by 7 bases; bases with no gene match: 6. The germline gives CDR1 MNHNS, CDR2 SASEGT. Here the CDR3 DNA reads TGTGCCAGCATTGAGGGGGCTGGCACCGGGGAGCTGTTTTTT. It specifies CASIEGAGTGELFF.

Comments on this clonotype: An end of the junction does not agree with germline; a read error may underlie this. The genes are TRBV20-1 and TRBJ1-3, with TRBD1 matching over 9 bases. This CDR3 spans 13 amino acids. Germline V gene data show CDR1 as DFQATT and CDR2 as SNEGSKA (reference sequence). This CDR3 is CSANRGHGNTIYF. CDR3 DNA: TGCAGCGCTAACAGGGGGCATGGAAACACCATATATTTT.

The CDR3 spells CASSQDKLAGAYEQYF. The CDR3 region has the DNA TGCGCCAGCAGCCAAGATAAACTAGCGGGAGCCTACGAGCAGTACTTC. The rearrangement joins TRBV4-3 to TRBJ2-7, with 11 bases matching TRBD2. The length of the CDR3 is 16 residues. Looked up from germline, CDR1 is LGHNA and CDR2 is YSLEER. V lost 0 bases to trimming and J lost 2 bases; unmatched junction nucleotides: 3.

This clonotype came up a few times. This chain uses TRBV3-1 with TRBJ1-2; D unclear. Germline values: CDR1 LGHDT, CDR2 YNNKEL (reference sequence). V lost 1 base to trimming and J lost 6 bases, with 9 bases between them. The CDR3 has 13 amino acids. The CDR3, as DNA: TGTGCCAGCAGCCAAGGGTACGTTGATGGCTACACCTTC. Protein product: CASSQGYVDGYTF.

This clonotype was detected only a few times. The CDR3 sequence: CASSLGKKNTEAFF. Here the CDR3 DNA reads TGTGCCAGCAGTTTGGGGAAAAAGAACACTGAAGCTTTCTTT. The rearrangement uses TRBV27 and TRBJ1-1; D not resolved. The germline CDR1 and CDR2 sequences are MNHEY and SMNVEV (reference sequence). Trimming cost V 3 bases and J 1 base, with 9 bases left between them. The CDR3 covers 14 residues.

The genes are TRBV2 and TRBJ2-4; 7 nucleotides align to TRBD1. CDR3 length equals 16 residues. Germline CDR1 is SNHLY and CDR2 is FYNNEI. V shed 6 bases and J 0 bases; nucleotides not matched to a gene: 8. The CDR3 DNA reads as TGTGCCAGCAGCGGGCCGACAGGGCTAGCCAAAAACATTCAGTACTTC. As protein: CASSGPTGLAKNIQYF.

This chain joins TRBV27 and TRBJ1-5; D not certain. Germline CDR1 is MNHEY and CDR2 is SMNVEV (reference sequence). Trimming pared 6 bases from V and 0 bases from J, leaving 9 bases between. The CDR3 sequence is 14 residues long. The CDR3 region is CASSETYSNQPQHF. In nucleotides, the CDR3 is TGTGCCAGCAGCGAAACATATAGCAATCAGCCCCAGCATTTT.